This T cell receptor beta chain was observed in a study of blood T cell repertoires in COVID-19. Study in general: From the United States, Italy and Spain came samples of acute and convalescent COVID-19.

The CDR3 is made up of 16 amino acids. V shed 0 bases and J shed 3 bases, with 12 bases lying between them. CDR1 is SGDLS and CDR2 is YYNGEE in the germline V gene. The method was immunoSEQ multiplex PCR; TCRdb's version includes in-frame clones alone and lacks a portion of them. Of 190,000 or so clones in the sample, around 87% were seen once. The receptor was derived from a middle-aged man with active or convalescent COVID-19. The sequencing sample was made of peripheral blood. The chain joins TRBV9 to TRBJ2-2; maybe TRBD1 (5 bases). The CDR3 bases are TGTGCCAGCAGCGTAGTAGGTCAGGGCTACACCGGGGAGCTGTTTTTT. It translates to CASSVVGQGYTGELFF.